A single sample gave rise to the 29 T cell receptor beta chains below, sequenced in a study of blood T cell repertoires in COVID-19. TCRdb keeps only in-frame clones here, not all; method: immunoSEQ multiplex PCR. The table includes roughly 250,000 clones, about 83% detected once. Sequences were obtained from peripheral blood. The receptors shown here come from a man in his forties with active or convalescent COVID-19.

The chain links TRBV7-2 to TRBJ2-5, with D possibly matching TRBD2 (6 bases). Germline-derived CDR1 and CDR2 are SGHTA and FQGNSA. V was trimmed by 3 bases and J by 0 bases, leaving 8 bases between them. The CDR3 runs to 14 residues. CDR3: CASSFRLDQETQYF. The CDR3 nucleotides read TGTGCCAGCAGCTTCCGACTAGACCAAGAGACCCAGTACTTC. Full variable domain (outside the CDR3, taken from reference TRBV7-2 and TRBJ2-5): GAGVSQSPSNKVTEKGKDVELRCDPISGHTALYWYRQSLGQGLEFLIYFQGNSAPDKSGLPSDRFSAERTGGSVSTLTIQRTQQEDSAVYLCASSFRLDQETQYFGPGTRLLVL.

J is TRBJ1-2 and V is TRBV12-3 or TRBV12-4, with D possibly matching TRBD1 (6 bases). CDR3 length: 13 residues. Trimming stripped 5 bases from V and 8 bases from J, with 15 bases between. In DNA, the CDR3 is TGTGCCAGCAGTCTCGACCAGGGGCGAGGCTACACCTTC. Amino acids: CASSLDQGRGYTF.

The rearrangement uses TRBV19 and TRBJ1-3, with 8 bases aligning to TRBD1. The CDR3 consists of 15 residues. With V trimmed by 6 bases and J by 3 bases, 7 bases remained unmatched. Per the germline V gene, CDR1 is LNHDA and CDR2 is SQIVND (reference sequence). The CDR3 region has the DNA TGTGCCAGTAGGCACCAGGGGGCAGGTGGAAACACCATATATTTT. This codes for CASRHQGAGGNTIYF.

This sequence joins TRBV6-5 and TRBJ1-2; D unresolved. V lost 6 bases and J lost 7, with 15 bases in between. This CDR3 region has 13 residues. CDR1 MNHEY and CDR2 SVGAGI come from the germline V gene. CDR3 bases: TGTGCCAGCAGCGAGGCAGGAGGGTTTGGCTACACCTTC. Its protein is CASSEAGGFGYTF.

The rearrangement links TRBV4-1 to TRBJ2-7; D unresolved. CDR1 and CDR2 from the germline V gene are MGHRA and YSYEKL. The V and J ends lost 1 base and 7 bases respectively, with 14 bases between them. CDR3 length equals 14 residues. CDR3 in amino acids: CASSQATGGGEQYF. CDR3 nucleotide sequence: TGCGCCAGCAGCCAAGCAACTGGCGGCGGTGAGCAGTACTTC.

The chain combines TRBV5-4 with TRBJ2-3; 12 bases map to TRBD2. The V and J ends lost 4 bases and 0 bases, in that order; junction bases with no gene match: 3. The CDR3 has 16 amino acids. CDR1 is SGHNT, CDR2 YYREEE, per germline (reference sequence). In DNA, the CDR3 is TGTGCCAGCAGCGTAGGACTAGCGGGAAGCACAGATACGCAGTATTTT. Translated, it gives CASSVGLAGSTDTQYF.

This clone appeared once. J is TRBJ1-5 and V is TRBV2, with a possible D match to TRBD1 (6 bases). CDR1 is SNHLY, CDR2 FYNNEI, per germline. This CDR3 is built from 15 residues. The germline V and J ends were trimmed by 3 bases and 1 base, with 10 bases remaining between them. The CDR3 DNA reads as TGTGCCAGCAGTGAGGGGGCAACAAGCAATCAGCCCCAGCATTTT. It translates to CASSEGATSNQPQHF.

The V and J genes are TRBV6-5 and TRBJ2-7; D is possibly TRBD2 (6 bases). Germline loops: CDR1 MNHEY, CDR2 SVGAGI. Between the trimmed V and J ends, which lost 8 bases and 2 bases, there was a span of 13 bases. The CDR3 length is 13 residues. DNA of the CDR3: TGTGCCAGCGAAAAGTCGGGGGCCTACGAGCAGTACTTC. Amino acids: CASEKSGAYEQYF.

The rearrangement uses TRBV24-1 and TRBJ1-2; 11 bases fit TRBD1. Germline CDR1 and CDR2: KGHDR and SFDVKD. The CDR3 loop spans 14 amino acids. Trimming removed 6 bases from V and 8 bases from J; junction bases left unmatched: 7. CDR3 protein: CATSSGTGGWGYTF. CDR3 nucleotides: TGTGCCACCAGTTCCGGGACAGGGGGGTGGGGCTACACCTTC.

This chain connects TRBV19 to TRBJ1-5; 7 nucleotides match TRBD1. The V gene end was trimmed by 0 bases and the J gene end by 6 bases; junction bases not matched to a gene: 2. The CDR3 is 14 amino acids. CDR1 and CDR2 from the germline V gene are LNHDA and SQIVND (reference sequence). CDR3 residues: CASSIEDRSQPQHF. The CDR3 DNA sequence: TGTGCCAGTAGTATAGAGGACAGGTCTCAGCCCCAGCATTTT.

The V gene is TRBV6-6, the J gene TRBJ2-2; D ambiguous. Germline CDR1 reads MNHNY; CDR2 reads SVGAGI (reference sequence). V dropped 6 bases and J dropped 4 bases, with 12 bases sitting between them. The CDR3 loop spans 14 amino acids. Written as DNA, the CDR3 is TGTGCCAGCAGACGTCAAACTACCACCGGGGAGCTGTTTTTT. It translates to CASRRQTTTGELFF.

The chain recombines TRBV30 with TRBJ1-2, with unresolved D. Germline CDR1 and CDR2: GTSNPN and SVGIG (reference sequence). V was pared by 0 bases and J by 0 bases, with 11 bases between. CDR3 size: 15 residues. The DNA for the CDR3 is TGTGCCTGGAGTGTACCATTACTCCCTAACTATGGCTACACCTTC. Translated, it gives CAWSVPLLPNYGYTF.

This sequence joins TRBV7-3 and TRBJ1-1; 9 nucleotides align to TRBD1. The CDR3 totals 14 residues. Germline V CDR1 and CDR2: SGHTA, FQGTGA. J lost 4 bases, V lost 8 bases, and 8 bases had no gene match. CDR3 DNA: TGTGCCAGCGGTCAGGACAGGGGATCCACTGAAGCTTTCTTT. It yields the protein CASGQDRGSTEAFF.

The chain carries TRBV21-1 and TRBJ2-3; TRBD2, the table's D call, was not compared with the DNA. TRBV21-1 is reported as a pseudogene. The CDR3 contains 13 residues. The CDR3 spells CASSKRGRNTQYF. CDR3 bases: TGTGCCAGCAGCAAACGGGGGAGAAATACGCAGTATTTT.

This clone was picked up one time. The CDR3 here is CASSLLGQPNEKLFF. The CDR3, as DNA: TGTGCCAGCAGTTTATTGGGACAGCCTAATGAAAAACTGTTTTTT. The rearrangement links TRBV27 to TRBJ1-4; 7 nucleotides align to TRBD1. Per germline, CDR1 MNHEY and CDR2 SMNVEV (reference sequence). V lost 1 base to trimming and J lost 3 bases; unmatched junction nucleotides: 2. The CDR3 covers 15 residues.

This clone occurred once. The chain combines TRBV4-3 with TRBJ2-3; 10 bases are a match to TRBD2. The V segment lost 0 bases and the J segment 2 bases; nucleotides outside the gene matches: 11. CDR3 length: 19 amino acids. Germline CDR1 and CDR2: LGHNA and YSLEER. CDR3 in DNA: TGCGCCAGCAGCCAAGAAGAAGCGGGGGGGGCCACCTACACAGATACGCAGTATTTT. The encoded protein is CASSQEEAGGATYTDTQYF.

The chain uses TRBV6-5 and TRBJ1-2; the D is unclear. Trimming shortened V by 7 bases and J by 6 bases, and 12 bases separated the two germline ends. Germline loops: CDR1 MNHEY, CDR2 SVGAGI. CDR3 size: 12 residues. As DNA, the CDR3 is TGTGCCAGCACCAACGGGGTGAATGGCTACACCTTC. The encoded protein is CASTNGVNGYTF.

V gene TRBV10-3 combines with J gene TRBJ1-2, with D perhaps matching TRBD1 (6 bases). Between the trimmed V and J ends, which lost 4 bases and 3 bases, there was a span of 9 bases. The CDR3 loop spans 13 amino acids. The germline V gene has CDR1 ENHRY and CDR2 SYGVKD. CDR3: CAISVSGDYGYTF. The CDR3 region has the DNA TGTGCCATCAGTGTGTCAGGGGACTATGGCTACACCTTC.

This rearrangement joins TRBV19 to TRBJ1-3; D is possibly TRBD1 (5 bases). V was cut by 5 bases and J by 0 bases, with 11 bases left in between. CDR3 size: 15 residues. Germline V gene sequence: CDR1 LNHDA, CDR2 SQIVND (reference sequence). The CDR3 here is CASSPSGGSGNTIYF. CDR3 nucleotide sequence: TGTGCCAGTAGTCCCTCGGGGGGCTCTGGAAACACCATATATTTT.

The chain recombines TRBV28 with TRBJ1-2; D ambiguous. The CDR3 runs 15 residues. Germline V lookup: CDR1 MDHEN, CDR2 SYDVKM. The V end was cut by 2 bases, the J end by 0 bases, with 10 bases between. CDR3: CASSLIPGSNYGYTF. Written as DNA, the CDR3 is TGTGCCAGCAGTTTAATTCCAGGTTCTAACTATGGCTACACCTTC.

The chain uses TRBV2 and TRBJ2-2; 10 bases align to TRBD1. In germline, CDR1 is SNHLY, CDR2 FYNNEI. The CDR3 extends over 14 amino acids. The junction had 4 bases not matched to a gene; V was cut back by 7 bases and J by 5 bases. In DNA, the CDR3 is TGTGCCAGCACCTGGACAGGGGGTACCGGGGAGCTGTTTTTT. This sequence encodes CASTWTGGTGELFF.

The genes are TRBV7-9 and TRBJ1-3, with 10 bases lining up with TRBD1. The V gene end was trimmed by 5 bases and the J gene end by 0 bases; junction bases not matched to a gene: 7. Per germline, CDR1 SEHNR and CDR2 FQNEAQ (reference sequence). The CDR3 is made up of 17 amino acids. The CDR3 loop is CASSPRQGAFSGNTIYF. The CDR3 region has the DNA TGTGCCAGCAGCCCGCGACAGGGGGCTTTCTCTGGAAACACCATATATTTT.

The gene calls are TRBV3-1 (or the pseudogene TRBV3-2) and TRBJ1-2, with 8 bases identical to TRBD1. This CDR3 has 15 residues. Germline-derived CDR1 and CDR2 are LGHDT and YNNKEL (reference sequence). Trimming cost V 4 bases and J 7 bases; bases outside gene matches: 11. The CDR3 sequence is CASSPWITGGVGYTF. The CDR3 DNA reads TGTGCCAGCAGCCCTTGGATAACAGGGGGGGTTGGCTACACCTTC.

This chain uses TRBV10-3 with TRBJ2-2; the D gene is possibly TRBD2 (6 bases). Looked up from germline, CDR1 is ENHRY and CDR2 is SYGVKD. Trimming left V 7 bases short and J 0 bases short, with 15 bases between. The CDR3 totals 16 residues. The chain's CDR3 is CAINHGTGTNTGELFF. CDR3 bases: TGTGCCATCAACCATGGGACTGGTACGAACACCGGGGAGCTGTTTTTT.

This chain connects TRBV27 to TRBJ1-2; TRBD1 is a possible D gene (5 bases). Looked up from germline, CDR1 is MNHEY and CDR2 is SMNVEV (reference sequence). This CDR3 is 15 amino acids long. Trimming removed 3 bases from V and 4 bases from J, with 15 bases in between. DNA of the CDR3: TGTGCCAGCAGTTTGACGGGGGGAGGAATCTATGGCTACACCTTC. The encoded protein is CASSLTGGGIYGYTF.

V usage is TRBV7-8 and J usage is TRBJ1-2; 7 nucleotides line up with TRBD1. The CDR3 loop spans 15 amino acids. Germline assignment: CDR1 SGHVS and CDR2 FQNEAQ. With V trimmed by 1 base and J by 3 bases, 5 bases remained unmatched. The CDR3 protein is CASSLEPTGHYGYTF. In nucleotides, the CDR3 is TGTGCCAGCAGCTTAGAACCGACAGGGCACTATGGCTACACCTTC.

The chain couples TRBV27 to TRBJ2-1; possible D gene TRBD1, 6 bases. From germline, CDR1 is MNHEY and CDR2 SMNVEV (reference sequence). V gave up 2 bases and J gave up 4 bases, with 21 bases separating them. The CDR3 is 18 amino acids. The CDR3 here is CASSLGPRQVFGYNEQFF. The CDR3 nucleotides are TGTGCCAGCAGTTTAGGCCCTCGACAGGTTTTTGGGTACAATGAGCAGTTCTTC.

This chain joins TRBV24-1 and TRBJ2-5; TRBD2 is a possible D gene (7 bases). Trimming cost V 5 bases and J 3 bases, with 18 bases left between them. This CDR3 comprises 16 residues. Germline assignment: CDR1 KGHDR and CDR2 SFDVKD. The CDR3 spells CATSGAAGGAKETQYF. The CDR3 nucleotides are TGTGCCACCAGTGGGGCTGCTGGGGGGGCTAAAGAGACCCAGTACTTC.

The chain recombines TRBV19 with TRBJ1-2, with a tentative D call TRBD1 (5 bases). The ends were cut back, 3 bases at V and 7 bases at J, with 9 bases in the middle. Germline V CDR1 and CDR2: LNHDA, SQIVND (reference sequence). The CDR3 length is 12 residues. This CDR3 is CASSMTESGYTF. For the CDR3, the DNA is TGTGCCAGTAGTATGACAGAAAGTGGCTACACCTTC.